The 3 T cell receptor beta chains listed next were all sequenced from one sample in a study of circulating CD8 cells and anti-PD-1 response in melanoma (dated by TCRdb to about 2020). Using a BD FACSAria II cell sorter, four subsets defined by PD-1 and/or TIGIT were sorted from live CD3+CD8+TCRalphabeta+ cells. The instrument was a NextSeq 500. The QIAseq Immune Repertoire RNA Library Kit, Human TCR Panel, was used to prepare TCR libraries from approximately 16 ng of total RNA. TCRdb reran the public reads through fastp at Q25 and MiXCR, keeping productive beta chains. Each entry merges the rows of one CDR3 protein and shows their most common DNA and genes. For this sample there are hundreds of distinct CDR3 sequences; roughly 6% appear just once. Jointly, the top ten make up roughly 6.2% of the sample. The starting material was CD8+ T cells from PBMCs, obtained at baseline or after one month of anti-PD-1 therapy (not recorded which). The receptors originated from a human donor with melanoma.

This clonotype is deemed medium-sized. This sequence joins TRBV7-2 and TRBJ2-2; 12 bases are a match to TRBD2. CDR1 SGHTA and CDR2 FQGNSA come from the germline V gene. The ends lost 1 base at V and 3 bases at J; junction bases unmatched: 6. This CDR3 comprises 18 residues. As DNA, the CDR3 is TGTGCCAGCAGCTTAGATCTAGCGGGAGGGCCGGACACCGGGGAGCTGTTTTTT. Translating it yields CASSLDLAGGPDTGELFF. The whole variable domain, remainder taken from reference TRBV7-2 and TRBJ2-2, is GAGVSQSPSNKVTEKGKDVELRCDPISGHTALYWYRQSLGQGLEFLIYFQGNSAPDKSGLPSDRFSAERTGGSVSTLTIQRTQQEDSAVYLCASSLDLAGGPDTGELFFGEGSRLTVL.

This clonotype is large within its sample. This chain connects TRBV25-1 to TRBJ2-7; D perhaps matches TRBD1 (5 bases). The ends were cut back, 5 bases at V and 2 bases at J, with 19 bases in the middle. The CDR3 covers 16 residues. Germline loops: CDR1 MGHDK, CDR2 SYGVNS. The CDR3 sequence is CASSSAGKSLPYEQYF. The CDR3 DNA follows: TGTGCCAGCAGTTCGGCAGGGAAGAGTCTTCCCTACGAGCAGTACTTC.

This clonotype is large. This rearrangement joins TRBV27 to TRBJ2-3; 9 nucleotides align to TRBD2. The CDR3 runs to 13 residues. CDR1 is MNHEY and CDR2 is SMNVEV in the germline V gene (reference sequence). V shed 7 bases, J shed 5 bases, and the junction held 4 bases outside the gene matches. The CDR3 protein is CASNRRGGDTQYF. The CDR3 DNA is TGTGCCAGCAATCGGCGGGGGGGAGATACGCAGTATTTT.